This TCR beta chain appears in the sequencing data of a study of brain T cells in children with intractable seizures (dated by TCRdb to about 2021). For the study in its entirety: A NanoString immunology panel was first used to screen resected brain tissue from some 51 pediatric epilepsy surgery cases for immune gene transcripts. Eight of the 12 selected surgery cases also had pre-surgery blood sequenced, which left four cases with brain tissue only.

TCR beta chain sequences were generated from genomic DNA using the immunoSEQ assay. Per the original workflow: CDR3 sequences not starting with the conserved framework cysteine at position 104 were manually removed. Clonality was calculated as one minus the normalized Shannon's Diversity Index, with values ranging from 0 (maximal diversity) to 1 (oligoclonal). Differences in the frequency of the same CDR3 between samples, such as brain versus blood, were assessed with chi-squared comparison-of-proportions tests. Public clonotypes were found by searching immuneACCESS, and the VDJdb browser was used to assess similarity to known antiviral clonotypes. The table comes from immuneACCESS by way of TCRdb, which keeps in-frame sequences with V and J called. Part of the clones is missing from these tables; in studies checked, under half for an unresolved V gene and the rest for unknown reasons. V and J calls and clone size are as listed in that table; D and trimming were resolved from the DNA. For this sample there are around 100,000 clones; 85% to 95% appear just once. Of the sample, roughly 4% falls within the top ten clones.

The germline V gene (reference sequence) sets CDR1 to LGHDT and CDR2 to YNNKEL. V is pared back by 4 bases and J by 5 bases, with 14 bases lying between the germline termini. The CDR3 runs 14 residues from the cysteine to the phenylalanine. CDR3 DNA only is kept here, 42 bases in frame from base 1. Overall study results and their limits: Because pre- and post-surgery blood were sequenced to different depths, clones absent from the pre-surgery sample may reflect undersampling. Viral specificity was inferred only from CDR3 sequence similarity, and patients' HCMV serostatus was unknown.

The meaning of the sample's time point label: resected brain tissue, or blood drawn just prior to surgery. The surgery cases showing the highest brain T cell transcript signatures were chosen for TCR beta chain sequencing of brain tissue and, when available, of blood. Before surgery, patients had received at least one anti-epileptic drug. The TCR-sequenced patients were children whose drug-resistant epilepsy was caused by tuberous sclerosis complex, focal cortical dysplasia, Rasmussen encephalitis or hemimegalencephaly. Blood samples were drawn just before the epilepsy surgery. The Monarch genomic DNA purification kit was used to extract bulk genomic DNA from unsorted brain tissue and whole blood. On this clone: The antigen this receptor binds is unknown. No base quality information exists; no much larger clone differs at one position.

The sample in question was peripheral blood, obtained at surgery. The source of this sequence is a boy under three years old with hemimegalencephaly and intractable seizures. The V and J genes are TRBV3-1 (or the pseudogene TRBV3-2) and TRBJ1-2; matching of 6 bases hints at TRBD1 as the D gene. The CDR3 is CASSRQDSTYGYTF. In nucleotides, the sequence is TGTGCCAGCAGCCGACAGGATTCCACTTATGGCTACACCTTC.